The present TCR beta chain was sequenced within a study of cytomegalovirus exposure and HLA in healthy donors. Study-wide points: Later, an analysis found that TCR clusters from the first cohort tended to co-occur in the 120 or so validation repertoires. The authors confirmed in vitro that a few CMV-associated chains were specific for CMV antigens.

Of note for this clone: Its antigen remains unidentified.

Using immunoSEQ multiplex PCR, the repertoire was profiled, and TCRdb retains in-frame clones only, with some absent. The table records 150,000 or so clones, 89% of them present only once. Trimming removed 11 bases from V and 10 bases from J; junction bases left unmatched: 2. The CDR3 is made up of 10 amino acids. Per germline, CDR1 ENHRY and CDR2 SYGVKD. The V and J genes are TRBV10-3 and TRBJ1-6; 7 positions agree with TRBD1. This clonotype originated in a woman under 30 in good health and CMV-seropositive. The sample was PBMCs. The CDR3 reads CAPQGSPLHF. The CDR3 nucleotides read TGTGCCCCACAGGGGTCACCCCTCCACTTT.